These 30 T cell receptor beta chains came from one sample sequenced in a study of T cells after yellow fever vaccination (dated by TCRdb to 2018 to 2020). Library preparation was by 5' RACE. Data came from an Illumina HiSeq 2500. TCRdb's own reprocessing of the public reads used fastp at Q25 and MiXCR and kept productive beta chains. Every distinct CDR3 protein forms one entry, paired with its most common genes and DNA. The sample contains approximately 610,000 distinct CDR3 sequences, roughly a sixth of them found a single time. 17% of the sample is in the top ten clones. This specimen's treatment or condition label, per the study, means: live attenuated yellow fever vaccine strain. The specimen was PBMCs, collected about 5 days after the first yellow fever vaccination. The receptor source for this set is a man younger than 35 who received the YFV17D yellow fever vaccine.

This clonotype was found a few times. The chain is built from TRBV6-5 and TRBJ1-1; 8 bases agree with TRBD1. CDR3 length: 14 residues. J was trimmed by 9 bases and V by 4 bases; bases with no gene match: 10. Germline CDR1 is MNHEY and CDR2 is SVGAGI. CDR3 in DNA: TGTGCCAGCAGTTCCCCGGACAGGGACTTCAAAGCTTTCTTT. Translation: CASSSPDRDFKAFF.

This clonotype showed up just a few times. The rearrangement joins TRBV5-1 to TRBJ1-1; no firm D call. Trimming shortened V by 6 bases and J by 0 bases, and 15 bases separated the two germline ends. The CDR3 consists of 15 residues. Germline assignment: CDR1 SGHRS and CDR2 YFSETQ. The CDR3 DNA reads TGCGCCAGCAAGGGCCAAGGGAGCCTGAACACTGAAGCTTTCTTT. Translating it yields CASKGQGSLNTEAFF.

Many counts were recorded for this clonotype. The V and J genes are TRBV10-3 and TRBJ1-1; 7 nucleotides align to TRBD1. The CDR3 is made up of 12 amino acids. From germline, CDR1 is ENHRY and CDR2 SYGVKD. With 4 bases clipped from V and 11 bases from J, the junction kept 7 bases outside the gene matches. The CDR3 region is CAISVDRAKAFF. For the CDR3, the DNA is TGTGCCATCAGTGTCGACAGGGCGAAGGCTTTCTTT.

CDR3: CASSSPRERGSTDTQYF. The CDR3 region has the DNA TGTGCCAGCAGCTCCCCCCGGGAGCGGGGTAGCACAGATACGCAGTATTTT. The rearrangement joins TRBV7-3 to TRBJ2-3; 7 bases agree with TRBD2. CDR3 length: 17 residues. With 4 bases clipped from V and 0 bases from J, the junction kept 10 bases outside the gene matches. CDR1 is SGHTA, CDR2 FQGTGA, per germline.

This clonotype was seen a few times. This chain uses TRBV4-3 with TRBJ1-6; D unresolved. V lost 4 bases and J 9 bases, leaving 10 bases between the germline ends. Germline lookup yields CDR1 LGHNA and CDR2 YSLEER. The CDR3 runs 13 residues. CDR3 sequence: CASSPRPLSPLHF. Here the CDR3 DNA reads TGCGCCAGCAGCCCTCGACCCCTTTCACCCCTCCACTTT.

The chain uses TRBV12-3 or TRBV12-4 and TRBJ2-5, with a possible D match to TRBD1 (6 bases). There are 14 residues in the CDR3. Trimming took 7 bases from V and 0 from J, leaving 12 bases between them. Here the CDR3 reads CASTHYRDQETQYF. The DNA of the CDR3 is TGTGCCAGCACCCACTACAGGGACCAAGAGACCCAGTACTTC.

The chain joins TRBV20-1 to TRBJ2-3, with D possibly being TRBD1 (5 bases). Per germline, CDR1 DFQATT and CDR2 SNEGSKA (reference sequence). V lost 7 bases and J lost 3, with 11 bases in between. There are 12 residues in the CDR3. The CDR3 here is CSVLGATDTQYF. The CDR3 nucleotides read TGCAGTGTTCTAGGGGCGACAGATACGCAGTATTTT.

This clonotype was counted a few times. The rearrangement joins TRBV6-5 to TRBJ1-6; unclear D gene. The CDR3 is 17 amino acids. The germline CDR1 and CDR2 sequences are MNHEY and SVGAGI. V dropped 1 base and J dropped 0 bases, with 10 bases sitting between them. CDR3 sequence reads: CASSYFGESSYNSPLHF. The CDR3 DNA sequence: TGTGCCAGCAGTTACTTCGGGGAGAGCTCCTATAATTCACCCCTCCACTTT.

This clonotype was observed many times. The chain joins TRBV20-1 to TRBJ1-6, with D possibly matching TRBD1 (5 bases). The CDR3 has 12 residues. From germline, CDR1 is DFQATT and CDR2 SNEGSKA (reference sequence). V shed 3 bases and J shed 5 bases, with 5 bases lying between them. The CDR3 sequence is CSARGDNSPLHF. In DNA form, the CDR3 reads TGCAGTGCTAGGGGGGATAATTCACCCCTCCACTTT.

This clonotype was found many times. The V and J genes are TRBV5-1 and TRBJ2-5, with a possible D match to TRBD2 (6 bases). The CDR3 length is 15 residues. CDR1 and CDR2 (germline): SGHRS, YFSETQ. V was clipped by 6 bases and J by 2 bases, with 17 bases between them. Here the CDR3 reads CASMRWGTPQETQYF. The DNA of the CDR3 is TGCGCCAGCATGCGATGGGGGACTCCGCAAGAGACCCAGTACTTC.

Turning to this clonotype: One end of the junction varies from germline; a read error may be responsible. The J gene is TRBJ1-1, the V gene TRBV3-1; TRBD1 agrees at 7 bases. Germline V CDR1 and CDR2: LGHDT, YNNKEL (reference sequence). The CDR3 consists of 15 residues. CDR3 sequence reads: CATSQTQGWTTEAFF. The CDR3 DNA reads as TGTGCCACCAGCCAGACACAGGGGTGGACCACTGAAGCTTTCTTT.

This clonotype was observed a handful of times. The chain carries TRBV20-1 and TRBJ1-3; D gene ambiguous. Per the germline V gene, CDR1 is DFQATT and CDR2 is SNEGSKA (reference sequence). Trimming cost V 2 bases and J 2 bases, with 13 bases left between them. The CDR3 has 15 amino acids. CDR3 protein: CSARTGFEPGNTIYF. The CDR3 region has the DNA TGCAGTGCTAGAACCGGGTTCGAACCTGGAAACACCATATATTTT.

The rearrangement uses TRBV7-9 and TRBJ2-1; 10 bases agree with TRBD1. CDR3 length: 15 residues. The J segment lost 7 bases and the V segment lost 4 bases, leaving 7 bases of the junction unmatched. CDR1 and CDR2 (germline): SEHNR, FQNEAQ (reference sequence). CDR3: CASSSRQGAENEQFF. The DNA of the CDR3 is TGTGCCAGCAGCTCGAGACAGGGGGCAGAGAATGAGCAGTTCTTC.

The sample holds a few counts of this clonotype. The genes are TRBV27 and TRBJ2-7; D gene unclear. Trimming took 3 bases from V and 6 from J, leaving 12 bases between them. Germline V lookup: CDR1 MNHEY, CDR2 SMNVEV (reference sequence). CDR3 length equals 13 residues. The CDR3 DNA reads as TGTGCCAGCAGTTTTGTGGGAATGGGCGAGCAGTACTTC. It is translated as CASSFVGMGEQYF.

V gene TRBV20-1 combines with J gene TRBJ1-5; D ambiguous. V lost 0 bases and J lost 0, with 9 bases in between. CDR1 is DFQATT, CDR2 SNEGSKA, per germline (reference sequence). This CDR3 region has 15 residues. CDR3 bases: TGCAGTGCTAGAGATTCGCCCTATAGCAATCAGCCCCAGCATTTT. It yields the protein CSARDSPYSNQPQHF.

The rearrangement links TRBV6-1 to TRBJ2-1; 9 positions agree with TRBD1. The CDR3 consists of 15 residues. V shed 9 bases and J 4 bases; nucleotides not matched to a gene: 10. The germline gives CDR1 MNHNS, CDR2 SASEGT. The chain's CDR3 is CASGDRVNFYNEQFF. The CDR3 region has the DNA TGTGCCAGTGGGGACAGGGTTAACTTTTACAATGAGCAGTTCTTC.

The table lists this clonotype with a few counts. This chain links TRBV18 with TRBJ1-2; unclear D gene. The CDR3 spans 16 residues. Germline CDR1 and CDR2: KGHSH and LQKENI. The V end lost 2 bases, the J end lost 0 bases, and 13 bases lay between the germline ends. The CDR3 DNA follows: TGTGCCAGCTCACCAGATTCAGGCCTTTCTAACTATGGCTACACCTTC. It translates to CASSPDSGLSNYGYTF.

The V call is TRBV19, the J call TRBJ1-1; TRBD1 aligns across 9 bases. This CDR3 is built from 14 residues. J gave up 5 bases and V 7 bases, and 8 bases lay outside the gene matches. Germline lookup yields CDR1 LNHDA and CDR2 SQIVND (reference sequence). CDR3 nucleotide sequence: TGTGCCAGTATCCGAACAGGGGGCCAGACTGAAGCTTTCTTT. It codes for CASIRTGGQTEAFF.

This clonotype was found a few times. The chain uses TRBV7-9 and TRBJ2-5; the D gene is possibly TRBD1 (6 bases). There are 14 residues in the CDR3. The germline CDR1 and CDR2 sequences are SEHNR and FQNEAQ (reference sequence). Deletions cut 4 bases from V and 4 bases from J, with 13 bases between. As DNA, the CDR3 is TGTGCCAGCAGCTGGGGGCAGTCCGGAGAGACCCAGTACTTC. Encoded protein: CASSWGQSGETQYF.

This clonotype was counted a few times. The chain employs TRBV20-1 and TRBJ1-5; a weak D match, TRBD1 (5 bases). V lost 3 bases and J lost 0, with 12 bases in between. This CDR3 contains 15 residues. Germline-derived CDR1 and CDR2 are DFQATT and SNEGSKA (reference sequence). The CDR3 DNA is TGCAGTGCTAGGCGAGGGGCAGGTAGCAATCAGCCCCAGCATTTT. Encoded protein: CSARRGAGSNQPQHF.

The rearrangement uses TRBV5-1 and TRBJ2-3, with TRBD1 identical over 9 bases. CDR1 is SGHRS, CDR2 YFSETQ, per germline. Trimming cost V 4 bases and J 6 bases; bases outside gene matches: 6. The CDR3 runs 14 residues. The CDR3 DNA reads TGCGCCAGCAGCAAAGGGACAGGGTCCGATACGCAGTATTTT. This translates into CASSKGTGSDTQYF.

This clonotype was recorded many times. One end of the junction is discordant with germline, which a read error may explain. The V and J genes are TRBV5-1 and TRBJ1-3; D remains unclear. CDR3 length: 14 residues. CDR1 is SGHRS and CDR2 is YFSETQ in the germline V gene. The CDR3 spells CASSLGYSGNTIYF. The CDR3 nucleotides read TGCGCCAGCAGTTTGGGGTACTCTGGAAACACCATATATTTT.

This clonotype appeared a few times. V gene TRBV6-1 combines with J gene TRBJ2-7, with D possibly TRBD2 on 5 matching bases. Germline lookup yields CDR1 MNHNS and CDR2 SASEGT. The CDR3 sequence is 15 residues long. Deletions cut 2 bases from V and 5 bases from J, with 16 bases between. In DNA, the CDR3 is TGTGCCAGCAGTGAAAGAATAGTCGGGCGGGACGAGCAGTACGTC. Protein product: CASSERIVGRDEQYV.

The rearrangement joins TRBV20-1 to TRBJ1-1; 8 bases align to TRBD1. CDR3 length equals 13 residues. The junction had 8 bases not matched to a gene; V was cut back by 1 base and J by 10 bases. Germline-derived CDR1 and CDR2 are DFQATT and SNEGSKA (reference sequence). In DNA form, the CDR3 reads TGCAGTGCTAGAGGCTTGGGACAGGTAACAGCTTTCTTT. Encoded protein: CSARGLGQVTAFF.

The CDR3 here is CSAHRGHQETQYF. The CDR3 DNA is TGCAGTGCTCACAGGGGGCACCAAGAGACCCAGTACTTC. The V and J genes are TRBV20-1 and TRBJ2-5; 9 nucleotides match TRBD1. Germline-derived CDR1 and CDR2 are DFQATT and SNEGSKA (reference sequence). This CDR3 has 13 residues. With V trimmed by 5 bases and J by 0 bases, 1 base remained unmatched.

The J gene is TRBJ2-1, the V gene TRBV9, with D possibly being TRBD2 (5 bases). The germline CDR1 and CDR2 sequences are SGDLS and YYNGEE. Trimming removed 0 bases from V and 7 bases from J, with 20 bases in between. CDR3 length: 17 amino acids. CDR3: CASSVGTTGLGGNEQFF. CDR3 nucleotide sequence: TGTGCCAGCAGCGTAGGGACGACTGGGTTAGGAGGAAATGAGCAGTTCTTC. The variable domain in full, with the rest retrieved from reference TRBV9 and TRBJ2-1, is DSGVTQTPKHLITATGQRVTLRCSPRSGDLSVYWYQQSLDQGLQFLIQYYNGEERAKGNILERFSAQQFPDLHSELNLSSLELGDSALYFCASSVGTTGLGGNEQFFGPGTRLTVL.

The chain couples TRBV4-1 to TRBJ2-1; weak D call: TRBD2 (6 bases). The germline V gene has CDR1 MGHRA and CDR2 YSYEKL. This CDR3 has 15 amino acids. V lost 3 bases and J 6 bases, leaving 15 bases between the germline ends. In nucleotides, the CDR3 is TGCGCCAGCAGCCACCTCGGGGGTCCCTCCAATGAGCAGTTCTTC. Residues: CASSHLGGPSNEQFF.

V gene TRBV5-1 combines with J gene TRBJ2-2; D is undetermined. V shed 0 bases and J shed 8 bases, with 8 bases lying between them. This CDR3 is built from 13 residues. Germline CDR1 is SGHRS and CDR2 is YFSETQ. The CDR3 reads CASSLGFTGELFF. In DNA, the CDR3 is TGCGCCAGCAGCTTGGGCTTCACGGGGGAGCTGTTTTTT.

The chain links TRBV29-1 to TRBJ1-1, with D perhaps TRBD1 (6 bases). The V gene's germline CDR1 is SQVTM and CDR2 ANQGSEA. V lost 7 bases to trimming and J lost 7 bases, with 19 bases between them. The CDR3 loop spans 13 amino acids. CDR3: CSAERGAWGEAFF. The DNA for the CDR3 is TGCAGCGCCGAAAGGGGGGCATGGGGTGAAGCTTTCTTT.

This clonotype occurred a few times. The V and J genes are TRBV6-2 or TRBV6-3 and TRBJ2-2; D is perhaps TRBD2 (7 bases). V lost 5 bases to trimming and J lost 3 bases, with 16 bases between them. Looked up from germline, CDR1 is MNHEY and CDR2 is SVGEGT. The CDR3 runs to 16 residues. The CDR3 DNA follows: TGTGCCAGCAGTGGGGGGGCTTTCGAGGACACCGGGGAGCTGTTTTTT. This codes for CASSGGAFEDTGELFF.